Here is one TCR beta chain with its context. This sample was taken from a study of blood T cell repertoires in COVID-19. The wider study: Material from acute and convalescent COVID-19 was sourced from the United States, Italy and Spain. The cDNA or gDNA used as material had been derived from T cells, B-cell-depleted T cells, or PBMCs.

Germline CDR1 reads SEHNR; CDR2 reads FQNEAQ (reference sequence). The CDR3 length is 9 residues. V gave up 5 bases and J gave up 10 bases, with 3 bases separating them. In the original analysis: The assay estimated nucleated cells by amplifying reference gene primers. TCRdb keeps only in-frame clones here, not all; method: immunoSEQ multiplex PCR. Clone size and V and J calls were adopted from that table, with D and trimming inferred from the DNA. Among 85,000 to 90,000 clones listed, 89% were seen once. The clonotype was recovered from an elderly woman with active COVID-19. The gene calls are TRBV7-9 and TRBJ2-1; D ambiguous. Source material: peripheral blood. The CDR3 DNA follows: TGTGCCAGCAGCGGCGAGCAGTTCTTC. Amino acids: CASSGEQFF. Complete variable domain (other parts from reference TRBV7-9 and TRBJ2-1): DTGVSQNPRHKITKRGQNVTFRCDPISEHNRLYWYRQTLGQGPEFLTYFQNEAQLEKSRLLSDRFSAERPKGSFSTLEIQRTEQGDSAMYLCASSGEQFFGPGTRLTVL.